This passage covers 10 T cell receptor beta chains from one sample sequenced in a study of T cell responses to AZD1222 COVID-19 vaccine. Assay used: immunoSEQ multiplex PCR; TCRdb lists only in-frame clones, some missing. The table records 180,000 or so clones, around nine tenths of them present only once. Sequencing was performed on peripheral blood, taken 28 days after the second AZD1222 dose. Receptor source: an adult who received the AZD1222 COVID-19 vaccine.

The sample holds one count of this clone. The rearrangement joins TRBV6-1 to TRBJ2-7, with D possibly matching TRBD2 (7 bases). The CDR3 length is 15 residues. Looked up from germline, CDR1 is MNHNS and CDR2 is SASEGT. The ends were cut back, 2 bases at V and 4 bases at J, with 15 bases in the middle. The CDR3: CASSEPGGANYEQYF. The CDR3 region has the DNA TGTGCCAGCAGTGAACCGGGGGGCGCTAATTACGAGCAGTACTTC.

The chain uses TRBV28 and TRBJ2-2; 12 positions agree with TRBD2. Germline V gene lookup returns CDR1 MDHEN and CDR2 SYDVKM. Trimming took 8 bases from V and 6 from J; bases not matched to a gene: 13. This CDR3 spans 17 amino acids. The CDR3 DNA is TGTGCCAGCCTGGGGACTAGCGGGCTCCTAAGCCCCGGGGAGCTGTTTTTT. This codes for CASLGTSGLLSPGELFF.

The CDR3 protein is CASSVDPHRDTGELFF. The CDR3 DNA reads as TGTGCCAGCAGCGTAGACCCCCACCGCGACACCGGGGAGCTGTTTTTT. The J gene is TRBJ2-2, the V gene TRBV9; unclear D gene. The germline V gene encodes CDR1 SGDLS and CDR2 YYNGEE. V gave up 0 bases and J gave up 3 bases, with 12 bases separating them. The CDR3 runs 16 residues.

This sequence joins TRBV3-1 (or the pseudogene TRBV3-2) and TRBJ2-7, with 12 nucleotides matching TRBD2. Trimming cost V 5 bases and J 2 bases; bases outside gene matches: 1. Looked up from germline, CDR1 is LGHDT and CDR2 is YNNKEL (reference sequence). The CDR3 is made up of 14 amino acids. The CDR3 DNA reads as TGTGCCAGCAGCGGACTAGCGGGAACCTACGAGCAGTACTTC. This encodes CASSGLAGTYEQYF.

The J gene is TRBJ1-2, the V gene TRBV30; perhaps TRBD1 as D (5 bases). The CDR3 is 15 amino acids. The V end was cut by 3 bases, the J end by 2 bases, with 16 bases between. The V gene's germline CDR1 is GTSNPN and CDR2 SVGIG (reference sequence). CDR3 nucleotides: TGTGCCTGGAGGGCCTGGGGGGAGACAAACTATGGCTACACCTTC. It codes for CAWRAWGETNYGYTF.

This chain joins TRBV11-3 and TRBJ2-7; the match to TRBD1 covers 9 bases. The CDR3 runs to 14 residues. Germline loops: CDR1 SGHNT, CDR2 YENEEA. The ends lost 5 bases at V and 5 bases at J; junction bases unmatched: 7. CDR3 loop: CASSVGTGRNEQYF. The DNA of the CDR3 is TGTGCCAGCAGCGTCGGGACAGGGCGCAACGAGCAGTACTTC.

The chain is built from TRBV7-2 and TRBJ1-6; TRBD1 aligns across 7 bases. This CDR3 contains 15 residues. With 7 bases clipped from V and 6 bases from J, the junction kept 9 bases outside the gene matches. Germline V gene data show CDR1 as SGHTA and CDR2 as FQGNSA. CDR3 loop: CASILDRAPNSPLHF. The CDR3 bases are TGTGCCAGCATCCTAGACAGGGCCCCTAATTCACCCCTCCACTTT.

The chain uses TRBV5-1 and TRBJ2-7; 9 positions agree with TRBD2. Per the germline V gene, CDR1 is SGHRS and CDR2 is YFSETQ. The CDR3 is 15 residues long. V gave up 4 bases and J gave up 2 bases; unmatched junction bases: 7. The CDR3 region is CASSQGSSGTYEQYF. The CDR3 DNA follows: TGCGCCAGCAGCCAGGGTTCTAGCGGGACCTACGAGCAGTACTTC.

The chain is built from TRBV6-2 or TRBV6-3 and TRBJ1-5; tentative D call: TRBD1 (5 bases). The germline gives CDR1 MNHEY, CDR2 SVGEGT. V was trimmed by 6 bases and J by 4 bases, leaving 13 bases between them. This CDR3 is built from 14 residues. The CDR3 DNA reads TGTGCCAGCAGCTCCCGGGACCGGAATCAGCCCCAGCATTTT. It specifies CASSSRDRNQPQHF.

This clone was observed once. CDR3 region: CASSFVPAGYGYTF. The CDR3 DNA is TGTGCCAGCAGTTTTGTGCCGGCGGGCTATGGCTACACCTTC. V is TRBV28 and J is TRBJ1-2; unclear D gene. Germline V gene data show CDR1 as MDHEN and CDR2 as SYDVKM. The CDR3 contains 14 residues. The V gene lost 3 bases and the J gene lost 4 bases, with 12 bases spanning the gap.